Sequencing of this T cell receptor (beta chain) was carried out in a study of blood T cell repertoires in COVID-19 (dated by TCRdb to the early 2020s). About the full investigation: The collaborator samples originated in the United States, Italy and Spain and spanned the acute and convalescent phases of COVID-19. Deeply sampled blood TCRbeta repertoires from subjects exposed to, actively infected with, or recovered from COVID-19 were included in the dataset. Where available, HLA class I and class II types were obtained from metadata supplied by the sample provider rather than from assay-based typing. Samples came from the ongoing ImmuneRACE study (first 160 participants) plus 1,254 subjects from 6 global collaborators. The repertoires were made available in a free public database intended to serve as a resource for research on the immune response to SARS-CoV-2. The prospective study material was composed of cDNA or gDNA derived from T cells, B-cell-depleted T cells, or PBMCs. Sample metadata almost always included a de-identified subject ID, COVID-19 status, age in years and sex.

The immunoSEQ Assay, a bias-controlled multiplex PCR, was used to amplify TCRbeta CDR3 regions from genomic DNA. Concerning the study's data processing: The number of nucleated cells in each sample was estimated from the amplification of reference gene primers within the assay. To quantify the absolute abundance of each unique TCRbeta CDR3 rearrangement, sequence reads were collapsed and filtered. For each sample, productive Simpson clonality was calculated by taking the square root of Simpson's diversity index across productive rearrangements. As stored in TCRdb, this immuneACCESS dataset retains in-frame rearrangements with V and J assigned. A fraction of the clones does not appear; measured against another copy, unresolved V genes explain less than half of the discrepancy, and the remainder lacks a known reason. Clone size and V and J calls were adopted from that table, with D and trimming inferred from the DNA. The sample table shows roughly 260,000 clones, and 82% are seen once. Under 3.5% of the sample lies in the top ten.

Results the study describes overall, beyond this receptor: Clinical and demographic metadata were provided uncurated, with the amount varying by source and participant.

The collaborating institutions used their own protocols to collect whole blood in K2EDTA tubes. Collaborator samples were shipped for TCRbeta analysis as frozen whole blood, isolated PBMCs, or DNA extracted from either sample type. A remark on this clone: Its specific antigen is unknown. Base qualities are not at hand, and no much larger clone is one base apart.

CDR1 and CDR2 are drawn from the germline V gene: KGHSH, LQKENI. V sheds 5 bases and J sheds 0 bases, leaving 14 bases between their ends. The CDR3, cysteine through phenylalanine, is 16 amino acids long. Here the CDR3 DNA is all that survives: 48 bases in frame from base 1. Recombination linked TRBV18 to TRBJ1-3; the D gene is perhaps TRBD1, from 5 matching bases. The TCR originated in a young woman with acute or convalescent COVID-19. Sequenced material: peripheral blood. The CDR3 in this case is CASSADQGSSGNTIYF. In nucleotide form, the sequence is TGTGCCAGCTCAGCCGACCAGGGAAGCTCTGGAAACACCATATATTTT.